This T cell receptor (beta chain) was sequenced in a study of T cells in tuberculosis. Thawed, overnight-rested PBMC were stained with GMM-loaded CD1B tetramer, viability dye and anti-CD3, then sorted. The lipid loaded on the CD1B tetramers was C32 glucose monomycolate from Rhodococcus equi. From each donor, roughly 99,000 tetramer-negative cells were sorted. V gave up 6 bases and J gave up 4 bases; unmatched junction bases: 4. This CDR3 contains 14 residues. The germline V gene encodes CDR1 LNHDA and CDR2 SQIVND (reference sequence). Study-level points and caveats: The stringent gate may have excluded weak CD1B-GMM tetramer binders.

Sequencing of TCR-alpha and TCR-beta chains was unpaired. Sequencing used immunoSEQ multiplex PCR; TCRdb keeps in-frame clones, though not all of them. In the table there are approximately 60,000 clones, about four fifths of which are singletons. This clonotype was obtained from an adult woman with latent tuberculosis. The sequenced material came from CD1b-GMM tetramer-negative cells sorted from PBMCs. The chain employs TRBV19 and TRBJ1-3; TRBD1 agrees at 9 bases. The CDR3 spells CASRQGASGNTIYF. Written as DNA, the CDR3 is TGTGCCAGTAGACAGGGGGCCTCGGGAAACACCATATATTTT.